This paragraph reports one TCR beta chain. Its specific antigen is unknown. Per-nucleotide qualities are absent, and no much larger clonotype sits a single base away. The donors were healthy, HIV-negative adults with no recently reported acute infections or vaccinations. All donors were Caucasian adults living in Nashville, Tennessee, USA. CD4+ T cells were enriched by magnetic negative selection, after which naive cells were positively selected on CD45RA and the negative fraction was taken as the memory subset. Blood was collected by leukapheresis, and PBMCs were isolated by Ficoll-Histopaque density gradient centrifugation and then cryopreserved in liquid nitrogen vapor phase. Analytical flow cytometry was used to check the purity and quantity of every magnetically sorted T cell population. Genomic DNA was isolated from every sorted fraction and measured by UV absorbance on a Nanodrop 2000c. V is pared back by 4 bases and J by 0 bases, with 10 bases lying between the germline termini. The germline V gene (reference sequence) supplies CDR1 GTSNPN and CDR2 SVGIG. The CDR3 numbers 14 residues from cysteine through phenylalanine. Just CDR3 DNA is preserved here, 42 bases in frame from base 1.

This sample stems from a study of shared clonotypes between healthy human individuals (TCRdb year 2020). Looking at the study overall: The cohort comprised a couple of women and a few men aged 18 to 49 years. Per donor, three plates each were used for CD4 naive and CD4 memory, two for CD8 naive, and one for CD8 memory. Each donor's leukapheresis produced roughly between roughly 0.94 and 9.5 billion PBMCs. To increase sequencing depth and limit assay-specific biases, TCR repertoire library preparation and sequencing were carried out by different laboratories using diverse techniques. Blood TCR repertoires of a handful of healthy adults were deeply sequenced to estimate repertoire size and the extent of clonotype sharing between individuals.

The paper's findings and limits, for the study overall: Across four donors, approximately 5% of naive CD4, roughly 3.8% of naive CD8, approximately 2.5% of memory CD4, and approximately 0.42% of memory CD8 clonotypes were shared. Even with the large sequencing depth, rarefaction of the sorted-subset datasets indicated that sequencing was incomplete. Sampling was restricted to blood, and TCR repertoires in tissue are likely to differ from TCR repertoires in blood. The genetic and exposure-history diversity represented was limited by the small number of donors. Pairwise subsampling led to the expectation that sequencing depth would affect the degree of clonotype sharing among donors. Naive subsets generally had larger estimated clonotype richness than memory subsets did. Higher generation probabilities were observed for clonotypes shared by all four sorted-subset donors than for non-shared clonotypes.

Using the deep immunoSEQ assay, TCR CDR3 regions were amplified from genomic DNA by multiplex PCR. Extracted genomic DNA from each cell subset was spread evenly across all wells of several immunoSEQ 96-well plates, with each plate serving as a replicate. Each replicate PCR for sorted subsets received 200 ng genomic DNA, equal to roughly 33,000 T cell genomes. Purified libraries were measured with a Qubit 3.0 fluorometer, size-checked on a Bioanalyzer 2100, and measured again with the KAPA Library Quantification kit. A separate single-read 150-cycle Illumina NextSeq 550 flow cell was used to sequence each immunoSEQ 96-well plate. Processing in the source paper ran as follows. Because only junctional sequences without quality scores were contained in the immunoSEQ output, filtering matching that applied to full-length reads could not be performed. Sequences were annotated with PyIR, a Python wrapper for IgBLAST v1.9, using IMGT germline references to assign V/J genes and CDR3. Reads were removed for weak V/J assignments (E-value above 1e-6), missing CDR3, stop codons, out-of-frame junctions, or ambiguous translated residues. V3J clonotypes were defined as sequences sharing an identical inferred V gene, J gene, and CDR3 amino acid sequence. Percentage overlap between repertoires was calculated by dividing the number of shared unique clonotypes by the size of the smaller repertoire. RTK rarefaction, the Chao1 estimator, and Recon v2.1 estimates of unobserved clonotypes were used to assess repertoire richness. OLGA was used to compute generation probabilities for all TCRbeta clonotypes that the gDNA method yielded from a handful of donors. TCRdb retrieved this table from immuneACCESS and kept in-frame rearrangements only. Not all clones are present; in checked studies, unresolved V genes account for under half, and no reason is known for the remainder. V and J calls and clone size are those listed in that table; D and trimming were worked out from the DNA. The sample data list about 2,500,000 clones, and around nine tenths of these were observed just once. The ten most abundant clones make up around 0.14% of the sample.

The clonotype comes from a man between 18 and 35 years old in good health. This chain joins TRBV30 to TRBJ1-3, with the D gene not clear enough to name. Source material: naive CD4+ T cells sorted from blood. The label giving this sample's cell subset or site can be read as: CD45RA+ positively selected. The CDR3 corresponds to CAWMGLISGNTIYF. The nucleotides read TGTGCCTGGATGGGGTTGATCTCTGGAAACACCATATATTTT. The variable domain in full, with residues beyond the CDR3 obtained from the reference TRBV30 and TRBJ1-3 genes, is SQTIHQWPATLVQPVGSPLSLECTVEGTSNPNLYWYRQAAGRGLQLLFYSVGIGQISSEVPQNLSASRPQDRQFILSSKKLLLSDSGFYLCAWMGLISGNTIYFGEGSWLTVV.